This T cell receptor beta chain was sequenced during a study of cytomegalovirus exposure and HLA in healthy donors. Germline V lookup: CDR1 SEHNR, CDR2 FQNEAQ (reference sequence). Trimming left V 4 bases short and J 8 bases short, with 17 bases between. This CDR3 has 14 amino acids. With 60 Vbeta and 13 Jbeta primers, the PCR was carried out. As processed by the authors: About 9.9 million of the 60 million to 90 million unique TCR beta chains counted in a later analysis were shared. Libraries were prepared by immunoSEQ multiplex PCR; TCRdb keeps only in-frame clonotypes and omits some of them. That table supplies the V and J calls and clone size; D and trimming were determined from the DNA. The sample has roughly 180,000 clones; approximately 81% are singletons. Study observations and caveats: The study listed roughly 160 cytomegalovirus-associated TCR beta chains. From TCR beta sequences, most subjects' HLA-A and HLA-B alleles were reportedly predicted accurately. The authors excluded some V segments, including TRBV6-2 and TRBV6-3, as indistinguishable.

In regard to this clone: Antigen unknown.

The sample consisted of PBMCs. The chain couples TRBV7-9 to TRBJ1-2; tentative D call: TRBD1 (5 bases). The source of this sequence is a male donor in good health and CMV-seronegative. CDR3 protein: CASSYPQGNGGYTF. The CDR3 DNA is TGTGCCAGCAGCTACCCGCAGGGTAACGGGGGCTACACCTTC.